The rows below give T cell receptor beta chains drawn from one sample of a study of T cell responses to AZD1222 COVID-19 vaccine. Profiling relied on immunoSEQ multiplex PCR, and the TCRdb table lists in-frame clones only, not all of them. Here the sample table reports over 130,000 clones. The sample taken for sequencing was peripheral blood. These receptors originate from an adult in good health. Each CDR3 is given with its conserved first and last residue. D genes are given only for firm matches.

CDR3 protein: CASSRGGAYSNYGYTF
CDR3 DNA: TGTGCCAGCAGCCGTGGGGGGGCATATAGTAACTATGGCTACACCTTC
CDR3 length: 16
J gene: TRBJ1-2
V gene: TRBV3-1/TRBV3-2
D gene: NA

CDR3 protein: CASSGVTGIGELFF
CDR3 DNA: TGTGCCAGCAGCGGAGTGACAGGCATCGGGGAGCTGTTTTTT
CDR3 length: 14
J gene: TRBJ2-2
V gene: TRBV7-2
D gene: NA

CDR3 protein: CASSLEGWLRYNEQFF
CDR3 DNA: TGTGCCAGCAGCTTAGAGGGGTGGCTACGCTACAATGAGCAGTTCTTC
CDR3 length: 16
J gene: TRBJ2-1
V gene: TRBV7-2
D gene: NA

CDR3 protein: CASIRDGNYGYTF
CDR3 DNA: TGTGCCAGCATACGGGACGGAAACTATGGCTACACCTTC
CDR3 length: 13
J gene: TRBJ1-2
V gene: TRBV9
D gene: NA

CDR3 protein: CASSTSTGDTQYF
CDR3 DNA: TGTGCCAGCTCAACCTCGACGGGAGATACGCAGTATTTT
CDR3 length: 13
J gene: TRBJ2-3
V gene: TRBV18
D gene: NA

CDR3 protein: CAITEQYF
CDR3 DNA: TGTGCCATCACCGAGCAGTACTTC
CDR3 length: 8
J gene: TRBJ2-7
V gene: TRBV27
D gene: NA

CDR3 protein: CASSFGQTNTGELFF
CDR3 DNA: TGTGCCAGCAGCTTCGGTCAGACGAACACCGGGGAGCTGTTTTTT
CDR3 length: 15
J gene: TRBJ2-2
V gene: TRBV7-7
D gene: NA

CDR3 protein: CASSSQRGAGNTIYF
CDR3 DNA: TGTGCCAGCAGTTCCCAGAGGGGCGCTGGAAACACCATATATTTT
CDR3 length: 15
J gene: TRBJ1-3
V gene: TRBV6-5
D gene: NA

CDR3 protein: CASSSRGGTPGSDTQYF
CDR3 DNA: TGTGCCAGCAGTTCAAGGGGTGGCACCCCGGGATCAGATACGCAGTATTTT
CDR3 length: 17
J gene: TRBJ2-3
V gene: TRBV28
D gene: NA

CDR3 protein: CASILALHTGELFF
CDR3 DNA: TGTGCCAGCATACTAGCGCTGCACACCGGGGAGCTGTTTTTT
CDR3 length: 14
J gene: TRBJ2-2
V gene: TRBV2
D gene: TRBD2

CDR3 protein: CASSHRDNEETQYF
CDR3 DNA: TGTGCCAGCAGCCACCGGGACAACGAAGAGACCCAGTACTTC
CDR3 length: 14
J gene: TRBJ2-5
V gene: TRBV5-4
D gene: NA

CDR3 protein: CASSQDWGTASNYGYTF
CDR3 DNA: TGCGCCAGCAGCCAAGATTGGGGGACAGCTTCTAACTATGGCTACACCTTC
CDR3 length: 17
J gene: TRBJ1-2
V gene: TRBV4-3
D gene: TRBD1

CDR3 protein: CASRIGGVRSPLHF
CDR3 DNA: TGTGCCAGCAGGATAGGGGGGGTTCGATCACCCCTCCACTTT
CDR3 length: 14
J gene: TRBJ1-6
V gene: TRBV3-1/TRBV3-2
D gene: NA

CDR3 protein: CTSSQDGTDTQYF
CDR3 DNA: TGCACCAGCAGCCAAGATGGCACAGATACGCAGTATTTT
CDR3 length: 13
J gene: TRBJ2-3
V gene: TRBV1
D gene: NA

CDR3 protein: CASSAPAYTGELFF
CDR3 DNA: TGTGCCAGCAGTGCCCCGGCCTACACCGGGGAGCTGTTTTTT
CDR3 length: 14
J gene: TRBJ2-2
V gene: TRBV6-6
D gene: NA

CDR3 protein: CASSAGDRWNQPQHF
CDR3 DNA: TGTGCCAGCAGCGCAGGGGACAGGTGGAATCAGCCCCAGCATTTT
CDR3 length: 15
J gene: TRBJ1-5
V gene: TRBV9
D gene: TRBD1

CDR3 protein: CARSLFRTMNTEAFF
CDR3 DNA: TGTGCCAGAAGCTTGTTCAGGACCATGAACACTGAAGCTTTCTTT
CDR3 length: 15
J gene: TRBJ1-1
V gene: TRBV5-3
D gene: NA

CDR3 protein: CASSQVPDRAPEAFF
CDR3 DNA: TGTGCCAGCAGCCAAGTCCCCGACAGGGCTCCTGAAGCTTTCTTT
CDR3 length: 15
J gene: TRBJ1-1
V gene: TRBV3-1/TRBV3-2
D gene: TRBD1

CDR3 protein: CASGLEGHPKPPLHF
CDR3 DNA: TGTGCTAGTGGTCTGGAGGGCCACCCTAAACCACCCCTCCACTTT
CDR3 length: 15
J gene: TRBJ1-6
V gene: TRBV12-5
D gene: NA

CDR3 protein: CASRSTRTVSYNEQFF
CDR3 DNA: TGTGCCAGCAGATCGACCCGGACAGTCTCCTACAATGAGCAGTTCTTC
CDR3 length: 16
J gene: TRBJ2-1
V gene: TRBV7-8
D gene: NA

CDR3 protein: CASSSGQSNTGELFF
CDR3 DNA: TGCGCCAGCAGCTCCGGACAGTCGAACACCGGGGAGCTGTTTTTT
CDR3 length: 15
J gene: TRBJ2-2
V gene: TRBV5-1
D gene: NA

CDR3 protein: CASRRTSYNEQFF
CDR3 DNA: TGTGCCAGCAGACGGACCTCCTACAATGAGCAGTTCTTC
CDR3 length: 13
J gene: TRBJ2-1
V gene: TRBV27
D gene: NA

CDR3 protein: CASSNRGANEKLFF
CDR3 DNA: TGTGCCAGCAGTAACAGGGGGGCTAATGAAAAACTGTTTTTT
CDR3 length: 14
J gene: TRBJ1-4
V gene: TRBV21-1
D gene: NA

CDR3 protein: CAWSPIYRDRVSYNEQFF
CDR3 DNA: TGTGCCTGGAGTCCGATATACCGGGACAGGGTCTCCTACAATGAGCAGTTCTTC
CDR3 length: 18
J gene: TRBJ2-1
V gene: TRBV30
D gene: TRBD1

CDR3 protein: CAISVEETSYYEQYF
CDR3 DNA: TGTGCCATCAGTGTCGAAGAAACTAGCTACTACGAGCAGTACTTC
CDR3 length: 15
J gene: TRBJ2-7
V gene: TRBV10-3
D gene: NA

CDR3 protein: CASSYTNSPLHF
CDR3 DNA: TGTGCCAGCAGTTACACAAATTCACCCCTCCACTTT
CDR3 length: 12
J gene: TRBJ1-6
V gene: TRBV6-5
D gene: NA

CDR3 protein: CASSPRDRGISGNTIYF
CDR3 DNA: TGCGCCAGCAGCCCCCGGGACAGGGGAATATCTGGAAACACCATATATTTT
CDR3 length: 17
J gene: TRBJ1-3
V gene: TRBV4-1
D gene: TRBD1

CDR3 protein: CASSSGRGRAEAFF
CDR3 DNA: TGTGCCAGCAGCTCCGGGAGGGGGAGGGCTGAAGCTTTCTTT
CDR3 length: 14
J gene: TRBJ1-1
V gene: TRBV3-1/TRBV3-2
D gene: NA

CDR3 protein: CASSWGGSRYPYEQYF
CDR3 DNA: TGCGCCAGCAGCTGGGGGGGGTCAAGATACCCCTACGAGCAGTACTTC
CDR3 length: 16
J gene: TRBJ2-7
V gene: TRBV5-1
D gene: TRBD2

CDR3 protein: CASQGSNTGELFF
CDR3 DNA: TGTGCCAGCCAGGGCTCGAACACCGGGGAGCTGTTTTTT
CDR3 length: 13
J gene: TRBJ2-2
V gene: TRBV9
D gene: NA

CDR3 protein: CASTQPGGYYEQYF
CDR3 DNA: TGTGCCAGCACCCAACCCGGGGGTTACTACGAGCAGTACTTC
CDR3 length: 14
J gene: TRBJ2-7
V gene: TRBV7-2
D gene: NA